The entry below gives a single T cell receptor beta chain sequence along with its context. This sample stems from a study of technical replicates of blood from a handful of donors. Germline CDR1 and CDR2: MNHEY and SVGAGI. Between the trimmed V and J ends, which lost 1 base and 8 bases, there was a span of 15 bases. This CDR3 comprises 15 residues. The data were produced by immunoSEQ multiplex PCR, yet TCRdb's version contains in-frame clones alone and is incomplete. The sample carries 68,000 or so clones, more than 85% recorded once. This receptor was obtained from a human donor in good health. Some clones in this sample may be carry-over from other donors' samples. V is TRBV6-5 and J is TRBJ1-3, with D possibly TRBD1 on 6 matching bases. Sequenced: PBMCs. The CDR3 DNA follows: TGTGCCAGCAGTTACTGGGGGCCGCGCGGACACACCATATATTTT. It encodes CASSYWGPRGHTIYF.